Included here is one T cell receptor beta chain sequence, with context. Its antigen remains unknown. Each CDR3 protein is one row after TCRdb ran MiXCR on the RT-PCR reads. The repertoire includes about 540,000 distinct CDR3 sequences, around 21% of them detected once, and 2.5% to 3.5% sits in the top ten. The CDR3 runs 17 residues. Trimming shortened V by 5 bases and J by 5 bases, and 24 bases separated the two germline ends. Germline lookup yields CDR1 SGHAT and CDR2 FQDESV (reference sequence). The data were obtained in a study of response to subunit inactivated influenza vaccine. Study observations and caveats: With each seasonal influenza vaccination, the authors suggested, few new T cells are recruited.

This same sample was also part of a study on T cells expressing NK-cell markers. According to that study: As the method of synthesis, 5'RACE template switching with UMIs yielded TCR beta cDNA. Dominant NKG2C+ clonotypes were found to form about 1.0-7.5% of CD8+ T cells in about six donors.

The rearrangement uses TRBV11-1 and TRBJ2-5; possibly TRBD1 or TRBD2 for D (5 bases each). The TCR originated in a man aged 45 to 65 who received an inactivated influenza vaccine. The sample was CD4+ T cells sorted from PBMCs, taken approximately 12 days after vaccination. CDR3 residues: CASSVNERGGPGETQYF. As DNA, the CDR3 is TGTGCCAGCAGCGTCAACGAACGGGGTGGCCCAGGGGAGACCCAGTACTTC.